These 16 T cell receptor beta chains were all obtained from the same sample, sequenced in a study of blood T cell repertoires in COVID-19. Some clones are missing from TCRdb's copy, which holds only in-frame ones; the method was immunoSEQ multiplex PCR. The sample carries some 150,000 clones, 84% recorded once. The sequenced sample was PBMCs or T cells enriched from blood (not recorded which). These receptor sequences come from a woman between 45 and 65 years old who had been exposed to COVID-19.

The chain links TRBV27 to TRBJ2-2; TRBD1 is a possible D gene (5 bases). The CDR3 is made up of 14 amino acids. From germline, CDR1 is MNHEY and CDR2 SMNVEV (reference sequence). V lost 3 bases to trimming and J lost 6 bases, with 11 bases between them. The CDR3 region is CASSFRGVPGELFF. CDR3 coding DNA: TGTGCCAGCAGTTTTAGGGGCGTCCCCGGGGAGCTGTTTTTT.

The chain has TRBV9 and TRBJ1-4; perhaps TRBD1 as D (5 bases). CDR1 SGDLS and CDR2 YYNGEE come from the germline V gene. The ends were cut back, 4 bases at V and 6 bases at J, with 19 bases in the middle. This CDR3 is 16 amino acids long. The CDR3 region has the DNA TGTGCCAGCAGCTCCCACGACCAGGGACTTGATGAAAAACTGTTTTTT. Protein sequence: CASSSHDQGLDEKLFF.

This chain joins TRBV5-1 and TRBJ2-3, with no clear D. This CDR3 spans 16 amino acids. Looked up from germline, CDR1 is SGHRS and CDR2 is YFSETQ. Trimming pared 5 bases from V and 1 base from J, leaving 17 bases between. The DNA for the CDR3 is TGCGCCAGCAGTCAGGTTCAGGTGGCGCGCACAGATACGCAGTATTTT. Translation: CASSQVQVARTDTQYF.

On this clone itself: The junction shows a germline mismatch at one end, possibly a read error. The V call is TRBV30, the J call TRBJ2-1, with TRBD2 matching 9 bases. The CDR3 is made up of 12 amino acids. Per the germline V gene, CDR1 is GTSNPN and CDR2 is SVGIG (reference sequence). The CDR3 DNA follows: TGTGCCTGGGGCACCGGAGGGAGACTAGCGGTCTTC. It is translated as CAWGTGGRLAVF.

This CDR3 reads CASSREGEGNQPQHF. As DNA, the CDR3 is TGTGCCAGCAGCCGTGAGGGGGAAGGCAATCAGCCCCAGCATTTT. The chain combines TRBV2 with TRBJ1-5; D may be TRBD1 (6 bases). CDR1 and CDR2 (germline): SNHLY, FYNNEI. The CDR3 has 15 amino acids. Trimming removed 6 bases at V and 2 bases at J, with 14 bases between. Looking up the rest from reference TRBV2 and TRBJ1-5 gives the full variable domain: EPEVTQTPSHQVTQMGQEVILRCVPISNHLYFYWYRQILGQKVEFLVSFYNNEISEKSEIFDDQFSVERPDGSNFTLKIRSTKLEDSAMYFCASSREGEGNQPQHFGDGTRLSIL.

This clone was counted once. CDR3 bases: TGTGCCAGTAGCCAGGGGGGCTACAATCAGCCCCAGCATTTT. It is translated as CASSQGGYNQPQHF. J is TRBJ1-5 and V is TRBV19, with 7 bases matching TRBD1. CDR3 length: 14 amino acids. Losses at the gene ends were 6 bases for V and 3 bases for J; bases not matched to a gene: 5. CDR1 LNHDA and CDR2 SQIVND come from the germline V gene (reference sequence).

This clone occurred once. The V call is TRBV7-9, the J call TRBJ1-3, with a tentative D call TRBD1 (6 bases). The CDR3 consists of 14 residues. Germline V gives CDR1 SEHNR, CDR2 FQNEAQ (reference sequence). V lost 8 bases to trimming and J lost 5 bases, with 16 bases between them. CDR3 DNA: TGTGCCAGCGGGGGGGCAGGCACACGAAACACCATATATTTT. Protein product: CASGGAGTRNTIYF.

The chain joins TRBV5-6 to TRBJ2-3; weak D call: TRBD2 (7 bases). Trimming shortened V by 3 bases and J by 1 base, and 12 bases separated the two germline ends. The CDR3 totals 15 residues. Germline CDR1 reads SGHDT; CDR2 reads YYEEEE. The CDR3 reads CASSSRGGGTDTQYF. The DNA of the CDR3 is TGTGCCAGCAGCTCCAGGGGAGGGGGCACAGATACGCAGTATTTT.

This rearrangement joins TRBV6-1 to TRBJ1-5, with D tentatively TRBD1 (6 bases). Trimming cost V 3 bases and J 2 bases, with 14 bases left between them. Per germline, CDR1 MNHNS and CDR2 SASEGT. The CDR3 loop spans 16 amino acids. CDR3 amino acids: CASSDIQGSGNQPQHF. For the CDR3, the DNA is TGTGCCAGCAGTGACATACAGGGATCGGGCAATCAGCCCCAGCATTTT.

This chain connects TRBV2 to TRBJ2-2; 10 bases align to TRBD2. The CDR3 is made up of 17 amino acids. Germline lookup yields CDR1 SNHLY and CDR2 FYNNEI. With V trimmed by 6 bases and J by 3 bases, 10 bases remained unmatched. The CDR3 region is CASSRSSGGKYTGELFF. The CDR3 coding sequence is TGTGCCAGCAGCCGATCTAGCGGGGGTAAATACACCGGGGAGCTGTTTTTT.

This clone has only a few counts. The J gene is TRBJ1-4, the V gene TRBV4-3; 9 bases align to TRBD1. Germline V CDR1 and CDR2: LGHNA, YSLEER. The junction had 8 bases not matched to a gene; V was cut back by 1 base and J by 8 bases. The CDR3 loop spans 16 amino acids. In DNA form, the CDR3 reads TGCGCCAGCAGCCAAGCACCGGGACAGGGAGGGGAAAAACTGTTTTTT. Protein product: CASSQAPGQGGEKLFF.

The gene calls are TRBV18 and TRBJ1-5; 7 bases agree with TRBD1. Germline V gene sequence: CDR1 KGHSH, CDR2 LQKENI. The CDR3 spans 15 residues. Trimming removed 5 bases from V and 4 bases from J; junction bases left unmatched: 8. The CDR3, as DNA: TGTGCCAGCTCAACTACAGGGGTCCAAAATCAGCCCCAGCATTTT. Its translation: CASSTTGVQNQPQHF. The variable domain in full, completed from reference TRBV18 and TRBJ1-5, reads NAGVMQNPRHLVRRRGQEARLRCSPMKGHSHVYWYRQLPEEGLKFMVYLQKENIIDESGMPKERFSAEFPKEGPSILRIQQVVRGDSAAYFCASSTTGVQNQPQHFGDGTRLSIL.

V is TRBV6-5 and J is TRBJ2-1; 7 bases are shared with TRBD2. Germline CDR1 MNHEY, CDR2 SVGAGI. The CDR3 sequence is 14 residues long. V lost 8 bases, J lost 4 bases, and 8 bases stayed unmatched. The DNA of the CDR3 is TGTGCCAGCGGAGCGGGACTCACATACAATGAGCAGTTCTTC. It translates to CASGAGLTYNEQFF.

The chain employs TRBV18 and TRBJ2-5; 8 bases are shared with TRBD2. CDR1 and CDR2 (germline): KGHSH, LQKENI. J gave up 4 bases and V 1 base, and 8 bases lay outside the gene matches. The CDR3 is 16 amino acids. This CDR3 is CASSPRREGPGETQYF. Here the CDR3 DNA reads TGTGCCAGCTCACCACGCCGGGAGGGGCCCGGAGAGACCCAGTACTTC.

The chain couples TRBV7-9 to TRBJ2-1; 12 bases fit TRBD2. Germline CDR1 and CDR2: SEHNR and FQNEAQ (reference sequence). CDR3 length: 16 residues. Trimming cost V 5 bases and J 5 bases; bases outside gene matches: 7. CDR3 amino acids: CASSTMTSGSDNEQFF. CDR3 nucleotide sequence: TGTGCCAGCAGCACCATGACTAGCGGGAGTGACAATGAGCAGTTCTTC.

The chain is built from TRBV6-6 and TRBJ1-4, with a weak D call TRBD1 (6 bases). V dropped 6 bases and J dropped 8 bases, with 19 bases sitting between them. Germline V gene data show CDR1 as MNHNY and CDR2 as SVGAGI (reference sequence). The CDR3 consists of 15 residues. The CDR3 spells CASSSDRPGREKLFF. CDR3 in DNA: TGTGCCAGCAGCTCAGACAGGCCGGGTCGGGAAAAACTGTTTTTT.